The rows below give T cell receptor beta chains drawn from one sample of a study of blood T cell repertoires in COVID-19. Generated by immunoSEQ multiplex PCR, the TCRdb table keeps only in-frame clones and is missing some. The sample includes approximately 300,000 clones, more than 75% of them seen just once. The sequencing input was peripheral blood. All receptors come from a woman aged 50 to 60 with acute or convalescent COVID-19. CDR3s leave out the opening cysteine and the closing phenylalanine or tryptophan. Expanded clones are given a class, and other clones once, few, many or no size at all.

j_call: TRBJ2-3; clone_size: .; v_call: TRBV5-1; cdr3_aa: ASSLIAGVGTDTQY
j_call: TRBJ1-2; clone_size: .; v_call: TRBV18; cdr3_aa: ASSKTGTGYGYT
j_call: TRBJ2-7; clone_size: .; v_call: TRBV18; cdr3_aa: ASSPSAGGTYEQY
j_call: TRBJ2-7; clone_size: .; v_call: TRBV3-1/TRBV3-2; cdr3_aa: ATIGQGTYEQY
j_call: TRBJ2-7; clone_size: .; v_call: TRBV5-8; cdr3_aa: ASSPRRGKGAYEQY
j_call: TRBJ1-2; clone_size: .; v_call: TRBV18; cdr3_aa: ASSSTLYLGQDNGYT
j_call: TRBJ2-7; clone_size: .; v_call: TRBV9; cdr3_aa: ASSVEGVGYEQY
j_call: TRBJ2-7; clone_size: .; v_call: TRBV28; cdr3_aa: ASSLRTGVEQY
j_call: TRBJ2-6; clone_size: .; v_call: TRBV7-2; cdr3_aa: ASSSRGRDRFSGANVLT
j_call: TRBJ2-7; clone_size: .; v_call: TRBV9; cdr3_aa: ASSARGGRARNTYEQY
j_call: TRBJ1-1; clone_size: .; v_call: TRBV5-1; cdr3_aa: ASSLEFPGQGVRTEAF
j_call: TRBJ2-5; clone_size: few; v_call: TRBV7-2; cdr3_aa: ASSVTGGQETQY
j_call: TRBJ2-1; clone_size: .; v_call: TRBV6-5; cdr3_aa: ASSYGESSYNEQF
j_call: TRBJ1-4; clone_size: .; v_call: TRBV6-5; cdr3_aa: ASRGQGYDEKLF
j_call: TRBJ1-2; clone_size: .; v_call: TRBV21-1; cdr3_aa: ASRSGDRGCYT
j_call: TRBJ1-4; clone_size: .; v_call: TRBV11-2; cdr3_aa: ASSLSSGEKLF
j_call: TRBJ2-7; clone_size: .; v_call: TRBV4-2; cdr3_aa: ASSQRRDLGYEQY
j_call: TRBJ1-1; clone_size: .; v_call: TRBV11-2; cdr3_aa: ASSLVFGGPLGTEAF
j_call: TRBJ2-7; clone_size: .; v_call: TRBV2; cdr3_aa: ASSEALTSGYEQY
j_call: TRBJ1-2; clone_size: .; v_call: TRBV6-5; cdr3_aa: ASSYSGQGGYGYT
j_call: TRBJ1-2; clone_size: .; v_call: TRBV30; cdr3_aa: AWRAWGGPTGGRGYT
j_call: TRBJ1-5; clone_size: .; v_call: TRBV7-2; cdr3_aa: ASSPFPGTVSNQPQH
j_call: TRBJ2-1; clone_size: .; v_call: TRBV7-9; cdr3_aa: ASSLAQRADGEQF
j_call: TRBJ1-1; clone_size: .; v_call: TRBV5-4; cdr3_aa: ASSFGRLNTEAF
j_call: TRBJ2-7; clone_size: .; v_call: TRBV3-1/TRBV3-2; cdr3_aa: ASSQGGSPAIIYEQY
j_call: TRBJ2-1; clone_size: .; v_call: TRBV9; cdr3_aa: ASSVGGGRVGNEQF
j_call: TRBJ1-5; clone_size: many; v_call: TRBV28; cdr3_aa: ASNPTGGLYQPQH
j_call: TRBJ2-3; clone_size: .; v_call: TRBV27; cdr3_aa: ASRRSDRGATQY
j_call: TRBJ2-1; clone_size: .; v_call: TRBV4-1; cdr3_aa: ASSQRRGTLGRDEQF
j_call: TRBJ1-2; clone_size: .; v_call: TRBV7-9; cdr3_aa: ASSPTQGFGYT
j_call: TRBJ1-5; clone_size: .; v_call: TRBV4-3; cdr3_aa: ASSQTAGEQPQH
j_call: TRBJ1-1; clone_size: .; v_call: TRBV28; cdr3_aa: ASSFPVVTEAF
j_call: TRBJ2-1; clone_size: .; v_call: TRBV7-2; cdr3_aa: ASRGRRERSNEQF
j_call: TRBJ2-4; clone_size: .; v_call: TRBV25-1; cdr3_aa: ASSDFFGTAE
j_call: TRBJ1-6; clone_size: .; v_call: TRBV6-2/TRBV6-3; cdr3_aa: ASSYVGRVNSPLH
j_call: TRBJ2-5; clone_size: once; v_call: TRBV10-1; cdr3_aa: ASSPSGRARETQY
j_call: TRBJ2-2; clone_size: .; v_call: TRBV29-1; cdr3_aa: SVEGLGNTGELF
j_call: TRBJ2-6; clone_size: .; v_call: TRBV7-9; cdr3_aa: ASSPRQGAQAGANVLT
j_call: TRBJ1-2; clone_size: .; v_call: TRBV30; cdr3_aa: AWSWDRPNYGYT
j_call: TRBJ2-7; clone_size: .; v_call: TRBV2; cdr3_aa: ASRPTGSGYEQY
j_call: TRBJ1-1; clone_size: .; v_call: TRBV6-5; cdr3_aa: ASSPRDRGMAEAF
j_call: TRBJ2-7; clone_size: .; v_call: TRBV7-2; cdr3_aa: ASSLTPGSYEQY
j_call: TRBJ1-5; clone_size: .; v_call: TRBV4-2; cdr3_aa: ASTHTLQGSNQPQH
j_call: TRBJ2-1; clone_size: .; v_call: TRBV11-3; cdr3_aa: ASSSGLASYNEQF
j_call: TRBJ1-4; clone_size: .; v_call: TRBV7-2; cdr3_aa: ASREGTGNEKLF
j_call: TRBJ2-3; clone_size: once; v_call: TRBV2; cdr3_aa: ASSRLGHDTQY
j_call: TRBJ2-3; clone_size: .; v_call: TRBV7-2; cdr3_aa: ASSQGLAGDTQY
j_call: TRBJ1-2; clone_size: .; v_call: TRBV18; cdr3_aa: ASSQAGTNYGYT
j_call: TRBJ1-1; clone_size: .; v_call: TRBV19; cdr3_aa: ASSPWDSNMNTEAF
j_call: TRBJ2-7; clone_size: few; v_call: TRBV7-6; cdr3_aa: ASSPPGTSVGEQY
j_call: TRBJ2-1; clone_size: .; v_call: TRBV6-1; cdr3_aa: ASSDYFGGGRYNEQF